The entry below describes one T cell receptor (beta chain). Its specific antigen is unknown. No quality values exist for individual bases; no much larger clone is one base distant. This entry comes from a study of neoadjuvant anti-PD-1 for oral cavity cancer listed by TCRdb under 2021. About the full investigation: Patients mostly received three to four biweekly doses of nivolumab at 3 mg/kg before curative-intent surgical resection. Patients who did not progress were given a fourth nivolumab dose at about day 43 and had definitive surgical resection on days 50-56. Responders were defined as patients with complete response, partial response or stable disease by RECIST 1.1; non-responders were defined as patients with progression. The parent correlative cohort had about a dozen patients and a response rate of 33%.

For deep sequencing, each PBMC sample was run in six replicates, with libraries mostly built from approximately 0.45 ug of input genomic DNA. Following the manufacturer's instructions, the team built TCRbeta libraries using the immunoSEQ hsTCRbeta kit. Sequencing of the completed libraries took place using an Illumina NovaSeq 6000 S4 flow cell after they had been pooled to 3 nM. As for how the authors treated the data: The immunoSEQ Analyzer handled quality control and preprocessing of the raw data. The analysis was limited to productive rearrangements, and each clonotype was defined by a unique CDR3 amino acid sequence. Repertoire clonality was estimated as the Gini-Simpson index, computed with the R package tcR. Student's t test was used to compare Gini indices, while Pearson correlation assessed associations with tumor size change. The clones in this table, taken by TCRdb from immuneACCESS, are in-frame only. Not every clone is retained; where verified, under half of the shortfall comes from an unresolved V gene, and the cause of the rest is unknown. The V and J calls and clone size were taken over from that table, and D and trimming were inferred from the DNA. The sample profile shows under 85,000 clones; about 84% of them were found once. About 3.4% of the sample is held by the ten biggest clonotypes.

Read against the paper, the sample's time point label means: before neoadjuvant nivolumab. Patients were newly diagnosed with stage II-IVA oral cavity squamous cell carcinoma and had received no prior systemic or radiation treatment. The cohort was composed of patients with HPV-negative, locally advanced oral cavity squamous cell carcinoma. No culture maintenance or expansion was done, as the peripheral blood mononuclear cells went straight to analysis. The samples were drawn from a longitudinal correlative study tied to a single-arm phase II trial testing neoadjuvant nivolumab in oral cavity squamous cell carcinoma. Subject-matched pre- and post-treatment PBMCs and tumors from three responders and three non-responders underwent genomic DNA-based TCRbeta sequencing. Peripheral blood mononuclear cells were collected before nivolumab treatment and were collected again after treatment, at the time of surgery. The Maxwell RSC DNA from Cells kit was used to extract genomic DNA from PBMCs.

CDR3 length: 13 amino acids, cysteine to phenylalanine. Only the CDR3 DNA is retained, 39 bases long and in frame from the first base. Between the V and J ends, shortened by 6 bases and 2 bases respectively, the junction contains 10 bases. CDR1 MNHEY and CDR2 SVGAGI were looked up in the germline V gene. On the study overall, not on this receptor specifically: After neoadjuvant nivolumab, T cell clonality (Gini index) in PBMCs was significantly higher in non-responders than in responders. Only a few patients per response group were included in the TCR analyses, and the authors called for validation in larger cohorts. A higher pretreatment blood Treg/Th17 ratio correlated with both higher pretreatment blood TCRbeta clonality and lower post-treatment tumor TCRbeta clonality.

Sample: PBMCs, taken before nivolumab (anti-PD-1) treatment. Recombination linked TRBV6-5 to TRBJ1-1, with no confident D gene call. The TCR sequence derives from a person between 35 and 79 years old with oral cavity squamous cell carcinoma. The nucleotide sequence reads TGTGCCAGCAGACGGGTGCTTAACACTGAAGCTTTCTTT. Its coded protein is CASRRVLNTEAFF.